This T cell receptor beta chain was sequenced during a study of molecular identifiers for immune sequencing clone quantification. About the study: RNA, taken in replicates from approximately 20,000 or 100,000 naive CD8 cells, was split five ways, with four sequenced.

The CDR3 extends over 16 amino acids. The germline V gene has CDR1 SEHNR and CDR2 FQNEAQ (reference sequence). V was cut by 7 bases and J by 0 bases, with 19 bases left in between. From the PCR reads, TCRdb called clonotypes with MiXCR, one entry per CDR3 protein. The sample includes around 460,000 distinct CDR3 sequences, 20% to 25% of them seen just once. Libraries for naive CD8 T cells, which were made from about 20,000 to 1,000,000 sorted cells, drew on 10%, 30% or 50% of the RNA. This TCR was sampled from a human donor in good health. Some libraries in this study had Jurkat cell RNA spiked in. The sequenced material came from naive CD8+ T cells from blood, with Jurkat cell RNA spiked in. The subset denotes: FACS-sorted CD8+CD4-CCR7+CD45RA+ naive T cells. This sequence joins TRBV7-9 and TRBJ2-7; D is perhaps TRBD1 (5 bases). CDR3 bases: TGTGCCAGCAAATCAGGTCAGGGTAGGGCCTCCTACGAGCAGTACTTC. Its protein is CASKSGQGRASYEQYF. The full variable domain, completed using reference TRBV7-9 and TRBJ2-7, is DTGVSQNPRHKITKRGQNVTFRCDPISEHNRLYWYRQTLGQGPEFLTYFQNEAQLEKSRLLSDRFSAERPKGSFSTLEIQRTEQGDSAMYLCASKSGQGRASYEQYFGPGTRLTVT.